The clone carrying this TCR beta chain is medium-sized (0.01 to 0.1%) in the sample. Its antigen is not identified. Treatment noted: roughly 10-day PBMC culture with coronavirus spike peptide pools or control peptides (ViraFEST assay). ViraFEST grew antigen-specific T cells using peptide pools, then sequenced TCRs. Sequence data for DNA of cultured CD4+ T cells were generated by the Oncomine TCR Beta short-read assay. Each CDR3 protein gets one entry after TCRdb re-called the PCR reads with MiXCR. The sample includes fewer than 15,000 distinct CDR3 sequences, approximately 50% of them seen just once. The entry originates in a study of vaccination and CD4 T cells after COVID-19. The overall study: PCR on nasal swabs identified SARS-CoV-2 in convalescent patients, of whom several were mild and one severe.

The sequence derives from a human donor who had recovered from COVID-19. Sequenced material: CD4+ T cells from blood, cultured in vitro.

The CDR3 sequence is CSVEAGNRDNEQFF. The CDR3 DNA reads as TGCAGCGTTGAGGCGGGAAATCGGGACAATGAGCAGTTCTTC. The chain has TRBV29-1 and TRBJ2-1; D possibly corresponds to TRBD2 (6 bases). Germline V lookup: CDR1 SQVTM, CDR2 ANQGSEA. The ends were cut back, 3 bases at V and 5 bases at J, with 14 bases in the middle. The CDR3 loop spans 14 amino acids.